This TCR beta chain was retrieved from a study of T cells after yellow fever vaccination (dated by TCRdb to about 2019). Some background on the complete study: Libraries from fractions with low cell numbers were prepared with the SMART-Seq v4 Ultra Low Input RNA kit. Two healthy male donors, one aged 18 to 30 and one aged 30 to 40 years, were included in the cohort. Bulk PBMC replicates and cell subsets were isolated from blood drawn at multiple timepoints before and after both primary and secondary immunization. To track T-cell clones before and after primary and booster YFV17D yellow fever vaccination, bulk TCR alpha and beta repertoires were sequenced longitudinally.

Comments on this clonotype: Its antigen is currently not known. No much larger clonotype is one base removed from it; base qualities were not supplied.

CDR1 and CDR2 (SQVTM, ANQGSEA) derive from the germline V gene. V is pruned by 6 bases and J by 4 bases, leaving 4 bases of the junction without a gene match. Including the terminal cysteine and phenylalanine, the CDR3 comprises 13 residues. Of the read, only the CDR3 DNA is kept; its 39 bases are in frame from base 1. The treatment or condition tag for this specimen amounts to: live attenuated yellow fever vaccine strain. A standard Ficoll-Paque protocol was used to isolate PBMCs from peripheral blood. CD4 and CD8 T-cell fractions were isolated with Dynabeads CD4 and CD8 positive selection kits. RNA was extracted with TriZol from bulk PBMCs, CD4 and CD8 fractions, and dextramer-positive and dextramer-negative fractions. The study at large found these results: Because only a couple of donors were included in the study, the extent to which the findings can be generalized is limited. After the booster, most of the clones that had expanded following primary vaccination were detected again (just under 97% of CD4 and around 88% of CD8), which suggests that memory was broadly maintained. FACS-sorted repertoires could contain abundant contaminating clonotypes from the bulk population, so computational filtering was required. A small share of clonotypes occurred in both CD4 and CD8 compartments, likely arising from convergent recombination. Compared with the primary T-cell response, the secondary T-cell response was faster but weaker, reaching its peak on day 5 rather than on day 15.

Synthesis of TCR cDNA relied on 5'RACE template switching, a step that introduced a universal primer site along with unique molecular identifiers. Priming for cDNA synthesis came from both the TCR alpha and TCR beta constant segments. Library amplification involved two PCR steps, and the second step added sample barcodes and sequencing adapters. Sequencing of libraries was performed on Illumina HiSeq 2500 (2x100 bp) or NovaSeq (2x150 bp). Turning to the authors' computational methods: MIGEC handled demultiplexing of reads and collapsing into UMI consensus sequences, while MiXCR performed V(D)J alignment. Vaccine-responding clonotypes were identified with edgeR using replicate PBMC samples, with FDR below 0.01 and a log2 fold change above 5 up to day 15 being required. CD4 or CD8 identity was assigned to each bulk clonotype according to whether the clonotype was present at higher abundance in the sequenced CD4 repertoire or the sequenced CD8 repertoire. TCRdb reworked the public reads: Q25 trimming with fastp, MiXCR clone assembly, productive beta chains retained. Entries that share a CDR3 protein sequence are merged under the most common genes and DNA. The V and J calls reflect TCRdb's pipeline rather than the authors' work. The table for this sample lists 150,000 to 200,000 distinct CDR3 sequences; about 6.2% of them were counted only once. Together, the top ten hold just under 3% of the sample.

The chain is assembled from TRBV29-1 and TRBJ2-1; TRBD2 matches 9 bases in the middle. The receptor's source is a man younger than 30 who received the YFV17D yellow fever vaccine. The sample in question was CD4+ T cells sorted from PBMCs, obtained on the day of the first yellow fever vaccination. The nucleotide sequence reads as follows: TGCAGCGTCATAGCGGGGGCGTACAATGAGCAGTTCTTC. The translation is CSVIAGAYNEQFF.